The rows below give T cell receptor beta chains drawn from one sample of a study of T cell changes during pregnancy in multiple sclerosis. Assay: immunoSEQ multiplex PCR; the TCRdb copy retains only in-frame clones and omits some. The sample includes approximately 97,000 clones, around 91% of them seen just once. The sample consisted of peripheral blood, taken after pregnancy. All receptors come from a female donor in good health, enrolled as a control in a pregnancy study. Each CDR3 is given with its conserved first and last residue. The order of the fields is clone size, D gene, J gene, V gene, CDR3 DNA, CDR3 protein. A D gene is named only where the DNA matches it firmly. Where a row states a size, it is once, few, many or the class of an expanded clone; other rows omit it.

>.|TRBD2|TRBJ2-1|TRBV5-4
TGTGCCAGCAGCCGGGGGGGCCTTAATGAGCAGTTCTTC
CASSRGGLNEQFF
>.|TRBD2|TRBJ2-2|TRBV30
TGTGCCTGCCAGCGGGGGGGCCTCACCGGGGAGCTGTTTTTT
CACQRGGLTGELFF
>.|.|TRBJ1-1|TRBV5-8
TGTGCCAGCAGCTTGCTCGGGAACACTGAAGCTTTCTTT
CASSLLGNTEAFF
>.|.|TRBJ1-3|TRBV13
TGTGCCAGCAGCTTAGACAGCAGCTCTGGAAACACCATATATTTT
CASSLDSSSGNTIYF
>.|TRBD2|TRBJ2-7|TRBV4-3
TGCGCCAGCAGCCAAGGACTAGCGGCCACCTACGAGCAGTACTTC
CASSQGLAATYEQYF
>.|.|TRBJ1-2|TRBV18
TGTGCCAGCTCACCGGGCGTGGGCGGCCGGGAAAGAGGCTACACCTTC
CASSPGVGGRERGYTF
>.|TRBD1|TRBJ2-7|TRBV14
TGTGCCAGCAGCCAAGGACAGGGCAGCGAGCAGTACTTC
CASSQGQGSEQYF
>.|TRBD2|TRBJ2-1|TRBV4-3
TGCGCCAGCAGCCAAGTGGCCCCAGCGGGGGCCTGGAATGAGCAGTTCTTC
CASSQVAPAGAWNEQFF
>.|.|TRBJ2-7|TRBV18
TGTGCCAGCTCAGACCAGAGCCCGGGGGTGGACGAGCAGTACTTC
CASSDQSPGVDEQYF
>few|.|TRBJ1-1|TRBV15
TGTGCCACCAGCCAGTTAACTCTGGCGGGATATTTGAACACTGAAGCTTTCTTT
CATSQLTLAGYLNTEAFF
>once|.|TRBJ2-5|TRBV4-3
TGCGCCAGCAGCCAAGGACGGCAGGGAGGGACCCAGTACTTC
CASSQGRQGGTQYF
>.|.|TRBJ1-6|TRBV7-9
TGTGCCAGCAAGGCTGACAGCTTAAATTCACCCCTCCACTTT
CASKADSLNSPLHF
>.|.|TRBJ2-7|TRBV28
TGTGCCAGCAGATTTAACTACGAGCAGTACTTC
CASRFNYEQYF
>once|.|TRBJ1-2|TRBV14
TGTGCCAGCAGCCCCATTGTTCGAGGTGGCTACACCTTC
CASSPIVRGGYTF
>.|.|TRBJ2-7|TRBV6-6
TGTGCCAGCAGTTCCCAAGGACAGTACCCCTACGAGCAGTACTTC
CASSSQGQYPYEQYF
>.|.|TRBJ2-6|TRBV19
TGTGCCAGTAGTAGCCGAAGCGGGGCCAACGTCCTGACTTTC
CASSSRSGANVLTF
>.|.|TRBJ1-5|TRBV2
TGTGCCAGCTCCTCTGGCTATCAGCCCCAGCATTTT
CASSSGYQPQHF
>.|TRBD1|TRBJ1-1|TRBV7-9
TGTGCCAGCAGCCTTGAACAGGGGGCGGTGACTGAAGCTTTCTTT
CASSLEQGAVTEAFF
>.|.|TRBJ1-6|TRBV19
TGTGCCAGTAGTAGAGGACAGAGCTCCTATAATTCACCCCTCCACTTT
CASSRGQSSYNSPLHF
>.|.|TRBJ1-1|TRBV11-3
TGTGCCAGCAGCACGAACAGGGACACTGAAGCTTTCTTT
CASSTNRDTEAFF
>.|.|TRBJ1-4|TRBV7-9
TGTGCCAGCAGTCCGAGAAACTCCCCCGCGGCGATTAATGAAAAACTGTTTTTT
CASSPRNSPAAINEKLFF
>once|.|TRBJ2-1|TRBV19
TGTGCCAGTAGTATAGCCTCCTTTCACAATGAGCAGTTCTTC
CASSIASFHNEQFF
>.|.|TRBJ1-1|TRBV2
TGTGCCAGCATAAAGACAGGCATGAACACTGAAGCTTTCTTT
CASIKTGMNTEAFF
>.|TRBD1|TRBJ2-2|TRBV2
TGTGCCAGCAGTGAATGGGCAGGGGGCTTAAACACCGGGGAGCTGTTTTTT
CASSEWAGGLNTGELFF
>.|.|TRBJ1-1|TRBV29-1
TGCAGCGGCCGGGACACCTTCTTAAGCGTGAACACTGAAGCTTTCTTT
CSGRDTFLSVNTEAFF
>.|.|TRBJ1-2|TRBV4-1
TGCGCCAGCAGCCAGCCCATGGGGGGCTATGGCTACACCTTC
CASSQPMGGYGYTF
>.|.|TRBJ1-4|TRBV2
TGTGCCAGCAGTAGGGAGAGAGAAAAACTGTTTTTT
CASSREREKLFF
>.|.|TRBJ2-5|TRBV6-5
TGTGCCAGCAGTTACTTACAGGTCGGGTCGGAGACCCAGTACTTC
CASSYLQVGSETQYF
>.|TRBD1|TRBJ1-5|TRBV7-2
TGTGCCAGCAGCTCCGACGGGACAGGGGTCGGACAGCCCCAGCATTTT
CASSSDGTGVGQPQHF
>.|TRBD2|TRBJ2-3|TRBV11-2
TGTGCCAGCAGCTTATTCGCAGCGGGGGGGCCCACAGATACGCAGTATTTT
CASSLFAAGGPTDTQYF
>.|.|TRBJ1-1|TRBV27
TGTGCCAGCAGTTTACCTGGCCGGAGGGACACTGAAGCTTTCTTT
CASSLPGRRDTEAFF
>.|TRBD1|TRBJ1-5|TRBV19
TGTGCCAGTAGACGCACGACAGGGGGCGTTGGTGGTCAGCCCCAGCATTTT
CASRRTTGGVGGQPQHF
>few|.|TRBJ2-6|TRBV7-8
TGTGCCAGCAGCTTAGACAGACCGTCTGGGGCCAACGTCCTGACTTTC
CASSLDRPSGANVLTF
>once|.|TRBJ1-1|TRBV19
TGTGCCAGCCGACAGGAAAACTTCATGAACACTGAAGCTTTCTTT
CASRQENFMNTEAFF
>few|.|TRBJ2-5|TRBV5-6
TGTGCCAGCAGCGGCCGACGAGGAGAGACCCAGTACTTC
CASSGRRGETQYF
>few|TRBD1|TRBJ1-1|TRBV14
TGTGCCAGCAGCGAGGGACAGGACACTGAAGCTTTCTTT
CASSEGQDTEAFF
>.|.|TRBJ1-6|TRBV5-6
TGTGCCAGCAGCTTGTCAACCGTGAGCTCCTATAATTCACCCCTCCACTTT
CASSLSTVSSYNSPLHF
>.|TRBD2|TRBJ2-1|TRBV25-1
TGTGCCAGCAGTAGAGCGGGGGGGCCGGGTGGGAACAATGAGCAGTTCTTC
CASSRAGGPGGNNEQFF
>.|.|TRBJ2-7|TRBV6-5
TGTGCCAGCAGCACCCCAGCGTTCGGGGAGCAGTACTTC
CASSTPAFGEQYF
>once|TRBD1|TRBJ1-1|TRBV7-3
TGTGCCAGCAGCTTAACGTTAGGGACAGGGAAAGGAAGTACTGAAGCTTTCTTT
CASSLTLGTGKGSTEAFF
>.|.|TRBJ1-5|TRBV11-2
TGTGCCAGCAGCGTGGGATCCAGGGTTAATCAGCCCCAGCATTTT
CASSVGSRVNQPQHF
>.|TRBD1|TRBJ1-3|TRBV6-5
TGTGCCAGCAGACTCGACGGGACAGCGGGGGCCACCATATATTTT
CASRLDGTAGATIYF
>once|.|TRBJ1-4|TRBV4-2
TGTGCCAGCAGCCAAGTGTGGCAGGGTCCAACTAATGAAAAACTGTTTTTT
CASSQVWQGPTNEKLFF